The 29 T cell receptor beta chains listed next were all sequenced from one sample in a study of response to subunit inactivated influenza vaccine. TCRdb analysed the RT-PCR reads with MiXCR anew, one entry per CDR3 protein. There are 600,000 to 850,000 distinct CDR3 sequences in the sample; 12% to 15% occur only once, and 6% to 9.5% lies in the top ten. The sample in question was PBMCs from blood, obtained 14 days before vaccination. Receptor source: a man between 50 and 59 years old who received an inactivated influenza vaccine.

This clonotype was counted at least ten times. This chain uses TRBV7-9 with TRBJ2-3; 7 bases match TRBD2. This CDR3 is 17 amino acids long. The germline gives CDR1 SEHNR, CDR2 FQNEAQ (reference sequence). J was trimmed by 3 bases and V by 2 bases; bases with no gene match: 11. The CDR3 DNA follows: TGTGCCAGCAGCTTACCTTACGGCGGGAGAGGAACAGATACGCAGTATTTT. Translated: CASSLPYGGRGTDTQYF.

A few counts support this clonotype. This sequence joins TRBV15 and TRBJ2-1, with TRBD2 matching over 12 bases. This CDR3 has 17 amino acids. Germline loops: CDR1 LNHNV, CDR2 YYDKDF (reference sequence). The junction had 4 bases not matched to a gene; V was cut back by 0 bases and J by 4 bases. CDR3 amino acids: CATSRDWTSGKYNEQFF. In DNA, the CDR3 is TGTGCCACCAGCAGAGATTGGACTAGCGGGAAATACAATGAGCAGTTCTTC.

This clonotype was counted between two and nine times. The chain carries TRBV9 and TRBJ2-5; D is perhaps TRBD2 (6 bases). Germline CDR1 is SGDLS and CDR2 is YYNGEE. This CDR3 region has 13 residues. Trimming took 3 bases from V and 9 from J, leaving 15 bases between them. The CDR3 reads CASSAGLQGAQYF. The CDR3 DNA sequence: TGTGCCAGCAGCGCGGGACTTCAAGGGGCCCAGTACTTC.

The chain recombines TRBV6-1 with TRBJ2-1; 9 positions match TRBD2. V lost 3 bases, J lost 12 bases, and 12 bases stayed unmatched. CDR3 size: 15 residues. Germline V gene lookup returns CDR1 MNHNS and CDR2 SASEGT. For the CDR3, the DNA is TGTGCCAGCAGTGACCCAGCGGGAGGCGCACCCAGGCAGTTCTTC. It encodes CASSDPAGGAPRQFF.

This sequence joins TRBV4-3 and TRBJ1-1; the D gene is possibly TRBD1 (6 bases). Trimming took off 1 base at V and 8 bases at J, with 11 bases between the two ends. In germline, CDR1 is LGHNA, CDR2 YSLEER. This CDR3 contains 13 residues. CDR3 residues: CASSQVGGSEAFF. CDR3 DNA sequence: TGCGCCAGCAGCCAAGTGGGGGGCAGCGAAGCTTTCTTT.

Of note for this clonotype: One end of the junction varies from germline; a read error may be responsible. V and J are TRBV7-9 and TRBJ2-1, with 13 bases fitting TRBD2. Germline CDR1 is SEHNR and CDR2 is FQNEAQ (reference sequence). This CDR3 has 15 residues. Here the CDR3 reads CASTLLAGGFNEQFF. The CDR3 bases are TGTGCCAGCACCTTACTAGCGGGAGGGTTCAATGAGCAGTTCTTC.

The sample holds a few counts of this clonotype. This chain uses TRBV5-1 with TRBJ1-2, with D hard to call. CDR1 is SGHRS, CDR2 YFSETQ, per germline. This CDR3 comprises 11 residues. Trimming took 5 bases from V and 5 from J, leaving 7 bases between them. The CDR3 DNA reads TGCGCCAGCAGGGATGCGTATGGCTACACCTTC. Amino acids: CASRDAYGYTF.

The chain carries TRBV20-1 and TRBJ1-4; D is ambiguous. CDR1 is DFQATT and CDR2 is SNEGSKA in the germline V gene (reference sequence). Trimming took 3 bases from V and 8 from J, leaving 13 bases between them. This CDR3 is built from 13 residues. The DNA of the CDR3 is TGCAGTGCTAGCAAGGGCTTAAGGGAAAAACTGTTTTTT. Its protein product is CSASKGLREKLFF.

This clonotype was detected a few times. The chain combines TRBV6-6 with TRBJ2-5, with TRBD1 matching 8 bases. The CDR3 runs 16 residues. The V gene end was trimmed by 0 bases and the J gene end by 0 bases; junction bases not matched to a gene: 3. CDR1 is MNHNY and CDR2 is SVGAGI in the germline V gene (reference sequence). Here the CDR3 DNA reads TGTGCCAGCAGTTACTCGGACAGGGAGTACCAAGAGACCCAGTACTTC. Its translation is CASSYSDREYQETQYF.

The sample holds a few counts of this clonotype. An end of the junction differs from the germline gene, which may be a read error. Here the CDR3 reads CSARGQGGGELFF. CDR3 DNA: TGCAGTGCGAGAGGACAGGGGGGCGGGGAGCTGTTTTTT. J is TRBJ2-2 and V is TRBV20-1; 10 bases agree with TRBD1. Germline CDR1 reads DFQATT; CDR2 reads SNEGSKA (reference sequence). This CDR3 has 13 residues.

The chain couples TRBV7-9 to TRBJ2-7; tentatively, D is TRBD2 (8 bases). The CDR3 length is 16 residues. V gave up 4 bases and J gave up 2 bases, with 18 bases separating them. Germline V lookup: CDR1 SEHNR, CDR2 FQNEAQ (reference sequence). CDR3 sequence: CASSSGGGQSPYEQYF. The CDR3 DNA reads TGTGCCAGCAGCTCGGGAGGGGGACAGTCACCCTACGAGCAGTACTTC. Based on the CDR3 plus reference TRBV7-9 and TRBJ2-7, the full variable domain is DTGVSQNPRHKITKRGQNVTFRCDPISEHNRLYWYRQTLGQGPEFLTYFQNEAQLEKSRLLSDRFSAERPKGSFSTLEIQRTEQGDSAMYLCASSSGGGQSPYEQYFGPGTRLTVT.

The chain joins TRBV12-3 or TRBV12-4 to TRBJ2-7; the D gene is possibly TRBD2 (7 bases). This CDR3 region has 15 residues. The V end was cut by 2 bases, the J end by 2 bases, with 13 bases between. CDR3 nucleotide sequence: TGTGCCAGCAGTTTACGGGGGGCATTCCCCTACGAGCAGTACTTC. Translating it yields CASSLRGAFPYEQYF.

This clonotype occurred many times. The rearrangement uses TRBV5-1 and TRBJ2-3; 9 nucleotides align to TRBD2. This CDR3 spans 16 amino acids. Germline-derived CDR1 and CDR2 are SGHRS and YFSETQ. The junction had 6 bases not matched to a gene; V was cut back by 1 base and J by 3 bases. CDR3 in DNA: TGCGCCAGCAGCTTGAGGGCTAGCGGGGCAACAGATACGCAGTATTTT. Its translation is CASSLRASGATDTQYF.

A few counts support this clonotype. V is TRBV20-1 and J is TRBJ2-3; TRBD1 agrees at 7 bases. There are 16 residues in the CDR3. With 5 bases clipped from V and 6 bases from J, the junction kept 17 bases outside the gene matches. In germline, CDR1 is DFQATT, CDR2 SNEGSKA (reference sequence). CDR3 DNA: TGCAGTGCTCTCCCAATTCGAGGGGGCGCCATCGATACGCAGTATTTT. Amino acid sequence: CSALPIRGGAIDTQYF.

This clonotype has more than one count but fewer than ten. The chain carries TRBV29-1 and TRBJ1-5; TRBD1 agrees at 10 bases. V lost 4 bases, J lost 6 bases, and 6 bases stayed unmatched. This CDR3 is built from 14 residues. Germline assignment: CDR1 SQVTM and CDR2 ANQGSEA. The CDR3 protein is CSVATGTGVQPQHF. CDR3 DNA: TGCAGCGTTGCGACCGGGACAGGGGTTCAGCCCCAGCATTTT.

This chain joins TRBV18 and TRBJ1-2, with a weak D call TRBD1 (5 bases). This CDR3 has 15 residues. Germline V gene sequence: CDR1 KGHSH, CDR2 LQKENI. V was trimmed by 3 bases and J by 5 bases, leaving 16 bases between them. The CDR3, as DNA: TGTGCCAGCTCACCTCCCTCCGGGACGGGATATGGCTACACCTTC. Amino acids: CASSPPSGTGYGYTF.

This clonotype was recorded a few times. V usage is TRBV2 and J usage is TRBJ2-3; 8 bases match TRBD2. V trimming: 8 bases; J trimming: 2 bases; junction bases outside the gene matches: 9. The CDR3 consists of 15 residues. Germline V gene lookup returns CDR1 SNHLY and CDR2 FYNNEI. CDR3 in amino acids: CASEVAGRSTDTQYF. The CDR3 bases are TGTGCCAGCGAAGTAGCGGGGCGATCCACAGATACGCAGTATTTT.

This clonotype was observed a few times. The rearrangement uses TRBV7-2 and TRBJ1-2, with 10 bases fitting TRBD1. Germline CDR1 and CDR2: SGHTA and FQGNSA. V lost 2 bases to trimming and J lost 7 bases; unmatched junction nucleotides: 10. The CDR3 loop spans 16 amino acids. The CDR3 region has the DNA TGTGCCAGCAGCTTATATGGGCCGGGACAGGGGTTTGGCTACACCTTC. Translation: CASSLYGPGQGFGYTF.

This clonotype turned up a few times. The rearrangement links TRBV7-2 to TRBJ2-1; D possibly uses TRBD1 or TRBD2 (5 bases each). Germline lookup yields CDR1 SGHTA and CDR2 FQGNSA. The CDR3 spans 12 residues. V shed 6 bases and J shed 9 bases, with 12 bases lying between them. CDR3 coding DNA: TGTGCCAGCAGACACCCCGGGGCTGAGCAGTTCTTC. Protein sequence: CASRHPGAEQFF.

This clonotype was seen only a few times. The rearrangement links TRBV10-3 to TRBJ2-3, with D possibly TRBD1 on 6 matching bases. V was pared by 6 bases and J by 2 bases, with 18 bases between. Germline V lookup: CDR1 ENHRY, CDR2 SYGVKD. The CDR3 runs 16 residues. DNA for the CDR3: TGTGCCATCAGCCCCCGGGACATCAAGTTCACAGATACGCAGTATTTT. Translating gives CAISPRDIKFTDTQYF.

The table lists this clonotype with a few counts. Here the CDR3 DNA reads TGTGCCAGCAGTTCACCGGCTAGCGGGAGGTATGAGCAGTTCTTC. This encodes CASSSPASGRYEQFF. The chain joins TRBV28 to TRBJ2-1, with 11 nucleotides matching TRBD2. Germline V gene data show CDR1 as MDHEN and CDR2 as SYDVKM. CDR3 length equals 15 residues. With 4 bases clipped from V and 8 bases from J, the junction kept 7 bases outside the gene matches.

This clonotype has a handful of counts. The chain combines TRBV11-2 with TRBJ2-7; D gene uncertain. This CDR3 has 14 residues. CDR1 and CDR2 from the germline V gene are SGHAT and FQNNGV. The V gene lost 11 bases and the J gene lost 6 bases, with 23 bases spanning the gap. CDR3 residues: CASNPAASFSEQYF. The CDR3 nucleotides are TGTGCCTCCAACCCTGCGGCCAGCTTTAGCGAGCAGTACTTC.

The CDR3 bases are TGTGCCAGCAGCACCGCGGGAGTCACCGGGGAGCTGTTTTTT. Protein: CASSTAGVTGELFF. This chain connects TRBV7-2 to TRBJ2-2; 7 positions agree with TRBD2. Germline lookup yields CDR1 SGHTA and CDR2 FQGNSA. The CDR3 loop spans 14 amino acids. The V segment lost 5 bases and the J segment 4 bases; nucleotides outside the gene matches: 4.

The chain recombines TRBV9 with TRBJ2-7, with 11 bases aligning to TRBD1. The V gene end was trimmed by 3 bases and the J gene end by 2 bases; junction bases not matched to a gene: 4. The CDR3 contains 15 residues. Per the germline V gene, CDR1 is SGDLS and CDR2 is YYNGEE. The CDR3 sequence: CASSAGTGGAYEQYF. CDR3 coding DNA: TGTGCCAGCAGCGCTGGGACAGGGGGGGCCTACGAGCAGTACTTC.

The chain uses TRBV27 and TRBJ2-2, with 9 bases identical to TRBD1. The CDR3 sequence is 17 residues long. The V segment lost 6 bases and the J segment 0 bases; nucleotides outside the gene matches: 8. In germline, CDR1 is MNHEY, CDR2 SMNVEV (reference sequence). CDR3 sequence (DNA): TGTGCCAGCAGCCAAGGACAGGGGATGACGAACACCGGGGAGCTGTTTTTT. Translated: CASSQGQGMTNTGELFF.

V is TRBV3-1 and J is TRBJ2-7; maybe TRBD2 (7 bases). V lost 4 bases and J 7 bases, leaving 20 bases between the germline ends. Germline V gene lookup returns CDR1 LGHDT and CDR2 YNNKEL (reference sequence). The CDR3 runs 15 residues. The CDR3 protein is CASSLIVGGVGEQYF. The CDR3 DNA is TGTGCCAGCAGCCTGATTGTAGGGGGGGTTGGTGAGCAGTACTTC.

Many counts were recorded for this clonotype. The V gene is TRBV28, the J gene TRBJ2-2; tentative D call: TRBD1 (5 bases). Germline V lookup: CDR1 MDHEN, CDR2 SYDVKM. The germline V and J ends were trimmed by 0 bases and 4 bases, with 9 bases remaining between them. The CDR3 sequence is 15 residues long. CDR3 residues: CASSLWQGPTGELFF. CDR3 sequence (DNA): TGTGCCAGCAGTTTATGGCAGGGCCCCACCGGGGAGCTGTTTTTT.

In its sample, this clonotype was seen many times. The chain couples TRBV24-1 to TRBJ2-1, with D unresolved. The CDR3 covers 14 residues. The germline V and J ends were trimmed by 3 bases and 0 bases, with 5 bases remaining between them. Germline lookup yields CDR1 KGHDR and CDR2 SFDVKD. The CDR3 protein is CATSDESSYNEQFF. The CDR3 nucleotides read TGTGCCACCAGTGATGAAAGCTCCTACAATGAGCAGTTCTTC.

This chain uses TRBV6-2 or TRBV6-3 with TRBJ2-3; 7 nucleotides align to TRBD2. The CDR3 runs 12 residues. The ends lost 7 bases at V and 14 bases at J; junction bases unmatched: 12. CDR1 is MNHEY and CDR2 is SVGEGT in the germline V gene. CDR3 coding DNA: TGTGCCAGCACGGAGCGGGGACCCCGGGCGTATTTT. Protein: CASTERGPRAYF.